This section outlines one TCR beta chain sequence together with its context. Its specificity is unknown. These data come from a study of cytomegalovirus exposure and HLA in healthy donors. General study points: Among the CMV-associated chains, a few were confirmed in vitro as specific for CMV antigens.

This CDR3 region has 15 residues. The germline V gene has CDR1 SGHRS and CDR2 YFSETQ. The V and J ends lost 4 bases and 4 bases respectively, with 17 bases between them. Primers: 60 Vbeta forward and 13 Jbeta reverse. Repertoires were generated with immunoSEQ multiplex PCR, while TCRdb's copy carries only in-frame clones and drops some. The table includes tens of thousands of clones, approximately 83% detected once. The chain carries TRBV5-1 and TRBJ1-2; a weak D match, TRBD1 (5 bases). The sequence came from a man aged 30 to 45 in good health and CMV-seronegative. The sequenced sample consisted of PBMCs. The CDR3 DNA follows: TGCGCCAGCAGCGCTACAGGCCCTCTAGGCTATGGCTACACCTTC. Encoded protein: CASSATGPLGYGYTF.